Below, 24 T cell receptor beta chains from the same sample are listed, as sequenced in a study of shared clonotypes between healthy human individuals. The assay was immunoSEQ multiplex PCR, and TCRdb's table has in-frame clones only and misses some. This sample has hundreds of thousands of clones, with about 91% found just once. Naive CD8 cells lacked CD45RO, underwent positive selection for CCR7 and left out terminally differentiated effector memory CD45RA+ cells. Sequencing was performed on naive CD8+ T cells sorted from blood. The receptors were sampled from a man between 25 and 39 years old in good health.

The chain combines TRBV7-6 with TRBJ2-1, with a possible D match to TRBD1 (5 bases). The CDR3 is 12 amino acids. Germline values: CDR1 SGHVS, CDR2 FNYEAQ. V was clipped by 3 bases and J by 9 bases, with 9 bases between them. The CDR3 is CASSLSGFEQFF. DNA for the CDR3: TGTGCCAGCAGCTTGTCAGGGTTTGAGCAGTTCTTC.

The chain has TRBV29-1 and TRBJ2-3, with 9 bases fitting TRBD2. The CDR3 runs to 14 residues. Germline values: CDR1 SQVTM, CDR2 ANQGSEA. V was pared by 1 base and J by 4 bases, with 3 bases of the junction left unmatched. The CDR3 DNA is TGCAGCGTTGAAGTAGCGGGAGTTCCAGATACGCAGTATTTT. This translates into CSVEVAGVPDTQYF.

The CDR3 DNA reads as TGTGCCAGCAGCCCCGGGACTCACGGCGGGCAGGATACGCAGTATTTT. It codes for CASSPGTHGGQDTQYF. The chain employs TRBV5-4 and TRBJ2-3; D is possibly TRBD2 (6 bases). This CDR3 is built from 16 residues. V lost 4 bases to trimming and J lost 6 bases, with 21 bases between them. Germline CDR1 is SGHNT and CDR2 is YYREEE (reference sequence).

This clone was detected once. The rearrangement joins TRBV27 to TRBJ2-7, with TRBD1 matching over 8 bases. V shed 6 bases, J shed 5 bases, and the junction held 6 bases outside the gene matches. This CDR3 has 13 residues. CDR1 and CDR2 from the germline V gene are MNHEY and SMNVEV (reference sequence). As DNA, the CDR3 is TGTGCCAGCAGGATTCAGGGGGCGCACGAGCAGTACTTC. This translates into CASRIQGAHEQYF.

The chain carries TRBV27 and TRBJ2-3; D gene unclear. The CDR3 loop spans 12 amino acids. V shed 5 bases and J shed 0 bases, with 3 bases lying between them. CDR1 is MNHEY and CDR2 is SMNVEV in the germline V gene (reference sequence). The CDR3 sequence is CASSESTDTQYF. DNA for the CDR3: TGTGCCAGCAGTGAGAGCACAGATACGCAGTATTTT.

The chain employs TRBV4-2 and TRBJ1-4, with D perhaps TRBD1 (6 bases). CDR1 is LGHNA, CDR2 YNFKEQ, per germline. This CDR3 has 15 residues. The V end lost 6 bases, the J end lost 2 bases, and 13 bases lay between the germline ends. In nucleotides, the CDR3 is TGTGCCAGCAGGGACGTGGGGGCTACTAATGAAAAACTGTTTTTT. Its translation is CASRDVGATNEKLFF.

J is TRBJ1-1 and V is TRBV27, with D hard to call. Trimming left V 2 bases short and J 7 bases short, with 11 bases between. This CDR3 region has 13 residues. Germline CDR1 is MNHEY and CDR2 is SMNVEV (reference sequence). CDR3 protein: CASSLRRAGEAFF. The CDR3 DNA is TGTGCCAGCAGTTTACGACGGGCGGGTGAAGCTTTCTTT.

V is TRBV9 and J is TRBJ2-1; D unclear. V lost 2 bases and J lost 4, with 13 bases in between. This CDR3 is built from 15 residues. CDR1 and CDR2 (germline): SGDLS, YYNGEE. The CDR3 DNA sequence: TGTGCCAGCAGCGTTATAGCAACACCTTACAATGAGCAGTTCTTC. This encodes CASSVIATPYNEQFF.

The CDR3: CAWSPPDRLNTEAFF. The CDR3 coding sequence is TGTGCCTGGAGCCCACCCGACAGGTTGAACACTGAAGCTTTCTTT. This chain links TRBV30 with TRBJ1-1; possibly TRBD1 for D (6 bases). V was clipped by 3 bases and J by 0 bases, with 14 bases between them. Germline CDR1 is GTSNPN and CDR2 is SVGIG (reference sequence). The CDR3 contains 15 residues. Full variable domain (outside the CDR3, taken from reference TRBV30 and TRBJ1-1): SQTIHQWPATLVQPVGSPLSLECTVEGTSNPNLYWYRQAAGRGLQLLFYSVGIGQISSEVPQNLSASRPQDRQFILSSKKLLLSDSGFYLCAWSPPDRLNTEAFFGQGTRLTVV.

The chain employs TRBV15 and TRBJ1-4, with D possibly being TRBD1 (6 bases). Trimming pared 0 bases from V and 4 bases from J, leaving 15 bases between. Germline CDR1 is LNHNV and CDR2 is YYDKDF (reference sequence). The CDR3 extends over 17 amino acids. The CDR3 here is CATSRDALGQLNEKLFF. CDR3 sequence (DNA): TGTGCCACCAGCAGAGATGCGCTTGGACAGCTTAATGAAAAACTGTTTTTT.

In its sample, this clone was seen once. The rearrangement joins TRBV27 to TRBJ1-2, with TRBD1 as a possible D gene (6 bases). V was shortened by 2 bases and J by 7 bases, with 20 bases between the two germline ends. The CDR3 covers 16 residues. CDR1 and CDR2 (germline): MNHEY, SMNVEV (reference sequence). The CDR3 DNA reads TGTGCCAGCAGTTTAGGGGGCTTGCTAGGAGTCTTTGGCTACACCTTC. Protein sequence: CASSLGGLLGVFGYTF.

The rearrangement uses TRBV5-6 and TRBJ1-2; tentatively, D is TRBD1 (6 bases). The CDR3 loop spans 18 amino acids. V lost 1 base and J 3 bases, leaving 22 bases between the germline ends. CDR1 is SGHDT and CDR2 is YYEEEE in the germline V gene. CDR3: CASSLWTSGGELDYGYTF. In nucleotides, the CDR3 is TGTGCCAGCAGCTTGTGGACGTCCGGGGGCGAACTAGACTATGGCTACACCTTC.

The CDR3 is CASSPSSGDLMDTQYF. The DNA for the CDR3 is TGTGCCAGCAGCCCCTCTAGCGGGGACCTGATGGATACGCAGTATTTT. The gene calls are TRBV27 and TRBJ2-3; TRBD2 agrees at 9 bases. In germline, CDR1 is MNHEY, CDR2 SMNVEV (reference sequence). The V gene end was trimmed by 6 bases and the J gene end by 6 bases; junction bases not matched to a gene: 13. The CDR3 is 16 amino acids.

The J gene is TRBJ2-1, the V gene TRBV19, with TRBD1 matching over 9 bases. The trim removed 5 bases at V and 5 bases at J, leaving 7 bases unmatched. Per germline, CDR1 LNHDA and CDR2 SQIVND (reference sequence). The CDR3 has 15 residues. Here the CDR3 reads CASSPTGGANNEQFF. In DNA form, the CDR3 reads TGTGCCAGTAGTCCGACAGGGGGTGCAAACAATGAGCAGTTCTTC.

The chain couples TRBV10-3 to TRBJ1-1; D remains ambiguous. Germline CDR1 ENHRY, CDR2 SYGVKD. Trimming stripped 6 bases from V and 6 bases from J, with 14 bases between. This CDR3 comprises 13 residues. The CDR3 loop is CAIRTPPAAEAFF. Here the CDR3 DNA reads TGTGCCATCAGGACCCCCCCCGCGGCTGAAGCTTTCTTT.

The chain combines TRBV28 with TRBJ2-7; D might be TRBD2 (6 bases). The germline V gene encodes CDR1 MDHEN and CDR2 SYDVKM. The CDR3 is 13 amino acids. V gave up 6 bases and J gave up 1 base, with 10 bases separating them. CDR3 residues: CASRSGTSYEQYF. The CDR3 DNA sequence: TGTGCCAGCAGGTCCGGGACTTCCTACGAGCAGTACTTC.

The chain combines TRBV19 with TRBJ2-2; 8 nucleotides match TRBD1. The germline V gene encodes CDR1 LNHDA and CDR2 SQIVND (reference sequence). V was clipped by 6 bases and J by 0 bases; unmatched bases: 0. The CDR3 totals 14 residues. The CDR3 sequence: CASRDRANTGELFF. The DNA for the CDR3 is TGTGCCAGTAGGGACAGGGCGAACACCGGGGAGCTGTTTTTT. The full variable domain, with the rest looked up from reference TRBV19 and TRBJ2-2, is DGGITQSPKYLFRKEGQNVTLSCEQNLNHDAMYWYRQDPGQGLRLIYYSQIVNDFQKGDIAEGYSVSREKKESFPLTVTSAQKNPTAFYLCASRDRANTGELFFGEGSRLTVL.

As to this clone: The sample has other DNA sequences that encode this CDR3 too. This chain connects TRBV29-1 to TRBJ2-1, with D hard to call. The CDR3 consists of 11 residues. Trimming took 3 bases from V and 3 from J, leaving 3 bases between them. From germline, CDR1 is SQVTM and CDR2 ANQGSEA. The CDR3 coding sequence is TGCAGCGTTGACGGCTACAATGAGCAGTTCTTC. This sequence encodes CSVDGYNEQFF.

The CDR3 protein is CASSKFDRLDGYTF. The CDR3 nucleotides are TGTGCCAGCAGCAAATTTGACAGGCTAGATGGCTACACCTTC. The genes are TRBV7-8 and TRBJ1-2, with TRBD1 as a possible D gene (6 bases). Germline loops: CDR1 SGHVS, CDR2 FQNEAQ. The CDR3 runs to 14 residues. Trimming pared 5 bases from V and 6 bases from J, leaving 16 bases between.

The chain uses TRBV7-9 and TRBJ1-2; TRBD1 aligns across 9 bases. Germline V gene data show CDR1 as SEHNR and CDR2 as FQNEAQ (reference sequence). Trimming removed 2 bases from V and 3 bases from J; junction bases left unmatched: 1. The CDR3 sequence is 14 residues long. The CDR3 is CASSLTGGHYGYTF. CDR3 nucleotides: TGTGCCAGCAGCTTAACAGGGGGCCACTATGGCTACACCTTC.

The chain recombines TRBV5-4 with TRBJ1-1; D unresolved. V dropped 2 bases and J dropped 1 base, with 6 bases sitting between them. This CDR3 has 13 residues. Germline V gives CDR1 SGHNT, CDR2 YYREEE (reference sequence). DNA for the CDR3: TGTGCCAGCAGCTTAGGACGGAACACTGAAGCTTTCTTT. This translates into CASSLGRNTEAFF.

The V call is TRBV29-1, the J call TRBJ2-7, with D possibly TRBD1 on 5 matching bases. The ends were cut back, 4 bases at V and 3 bases at J, with 16 bases in the middle. The CDR3 totals 14 residues. Germline V gives CDR1 SQVTM, CDR2 ANQGSEA. The CDR3 sequence: CSVVSQVGGYEQYF. DNA for the CDR3: TGCAGCGTTGTTTCACAGGTCGGTGGCTACGAGCAGTACTTC.

This chain links TRBV27 with TRBJ2-2; D remains ambiguous. The V and J ends lost 3 bases and 6 bases respectively, with 5 bases between them. The CDR3 spans 12 residues. CDR1 is MNHEY and CDR2 is SMNVEV in the germline V gene (reference sequence). In DNA form, the CDR3 reads TGTGCCAGCAGTTTCAATTCCGGGGAGCTGTTTTTT. Protein product: CASSFNSGELFF.

This chain joins TRBV11-2 and TRBJ2-5; 8 positions agree with TRBD1. This CDR3 region has 16 residues. J was trimmed by 0 bases and V by 5 bases; bases with no gene match: 8. Germline assignment: CDR1 SGHAT and CDR2 FQNNGV. The CDR3 reads CASSPPGTGYQETQYF. CDR3 nucleotides: TGTGCCAGCAGCCCCCCCGGGACAGGCTACCAAGAGACCCAGTACTTC.